This TCR beta chain was captured in a study of T cells expressing NK-cell markers. The wider study: Beta-chain profiling covered CD3+CD56+NKG2C+, CD3+CD56+NKG2C- and CD3+CD56-NKG2C+ sorted subsets. General study points: Among CD8+ T cells from several donors, dominant NKG2C+ clonotypes accounted for roughly 1.0-7.0%. These same clonotypes (in four donors) also led the CD3+CD56-NKG2C+ fraction.

As concerns this clonotype: Antigen unknown.

The CDR3 is 16 residues long. Germline assignment: CDR1 SGHNT and CDR2 YENEEA. TCRdb reprocessed the 5' RACE reads and keeps a single row for each CDR3 protein, giving no DNA. This repertoire includes approximately 440,000 distinct CDR3 sequences. The sample was blood T cells: a sorted CD56 or NKG2C T cell subset, CD4+ or CD8+ T cells, or bulk PBMC T cells (not recorded which). The rearrangement joins TRBV11-3 to TRBJ2-2; TCRdb gives TRBD2 as the D gene, but with no DNA this cannot be confirmed. This sequence originates from a woman aged 50 to 60 in good health. This CDR3 is CAGWGGDTQNTGELFF.